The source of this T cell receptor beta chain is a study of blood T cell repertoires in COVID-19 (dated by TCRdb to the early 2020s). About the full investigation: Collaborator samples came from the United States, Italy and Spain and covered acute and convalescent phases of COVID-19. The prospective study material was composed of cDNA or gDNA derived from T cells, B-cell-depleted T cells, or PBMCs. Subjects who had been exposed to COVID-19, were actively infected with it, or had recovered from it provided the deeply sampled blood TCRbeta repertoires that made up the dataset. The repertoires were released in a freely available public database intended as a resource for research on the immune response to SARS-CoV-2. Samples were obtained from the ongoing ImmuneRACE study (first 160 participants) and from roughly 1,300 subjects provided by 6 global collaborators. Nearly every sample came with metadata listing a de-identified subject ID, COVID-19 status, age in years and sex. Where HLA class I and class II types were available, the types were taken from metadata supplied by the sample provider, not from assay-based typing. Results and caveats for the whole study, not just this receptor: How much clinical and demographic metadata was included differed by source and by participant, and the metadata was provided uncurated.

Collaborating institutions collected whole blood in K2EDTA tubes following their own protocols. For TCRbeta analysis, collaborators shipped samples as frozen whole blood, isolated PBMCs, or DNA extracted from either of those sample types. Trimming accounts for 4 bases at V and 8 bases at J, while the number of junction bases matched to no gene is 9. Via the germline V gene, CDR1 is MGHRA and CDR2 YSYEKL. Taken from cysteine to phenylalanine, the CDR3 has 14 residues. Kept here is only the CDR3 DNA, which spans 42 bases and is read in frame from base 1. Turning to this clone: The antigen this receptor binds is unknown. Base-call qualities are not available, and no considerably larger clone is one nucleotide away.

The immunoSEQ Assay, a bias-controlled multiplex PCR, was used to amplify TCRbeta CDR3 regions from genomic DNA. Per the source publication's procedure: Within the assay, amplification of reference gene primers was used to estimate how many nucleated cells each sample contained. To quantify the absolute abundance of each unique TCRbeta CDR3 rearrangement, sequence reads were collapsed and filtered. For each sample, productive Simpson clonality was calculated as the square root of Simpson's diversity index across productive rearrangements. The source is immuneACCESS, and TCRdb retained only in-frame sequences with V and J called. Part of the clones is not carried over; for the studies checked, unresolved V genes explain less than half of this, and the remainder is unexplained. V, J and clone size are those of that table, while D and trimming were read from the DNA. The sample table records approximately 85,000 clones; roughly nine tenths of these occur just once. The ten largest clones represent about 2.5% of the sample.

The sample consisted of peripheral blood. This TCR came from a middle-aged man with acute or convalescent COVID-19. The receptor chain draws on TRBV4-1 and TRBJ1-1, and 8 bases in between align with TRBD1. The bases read TGCGCCAGCAGCCCCACTCAGGGGGCAGGGGAAGCTTTCTTT. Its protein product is CASSPTQGAGEAFF.